The 9 T cell receptor beta chains presented below share a single source sample, sequenced in a study of cytomegalovirus exposure and HLA in healthy donors. PCR involved 60 Vbeta and 13 Jbeta primers. Here immunoSEQ multiplex PCR was the method, and the copy in TCRdb shows in-frame clones only, minus some. The sample carries around 180,000 clones, 84% recorded once. Sequencing used PBMCs. These receptors came from a girl aged 5 to 17 in good health and CMV-seropositive.

This clone occurred a few times. The rearrangement joins TRBV6-4 to TRBJ2-1; TRBD2 agrees at 8 bases. Germline V CDR1 and CDR2: MRHNA, SNTAGT. The CDR3 runs 14 residues. With V trimmed by 8 bases and J by 6 bases, 9 bases remained unmatched. The CDR3, as DNA: TGTGCCAGCTCGCGGGGGGCGGAAAGCAATGAGCAGTTCTTC. Its protein product is CASSRGAESNEQFF.

This rearrangement joins TRBV6-5 to TRBJ1-1; maybe TRBD1 (5 bases). Between the trimmed V and J ends, which lost 6 bases and 5 bases, there was a span of 10 bases. Germline CDR1 MNHEY, CDR2 SVGAGI. CDR3 length: 12 amino acids. CDR3 DNA: TGTGCCAGCAGCTCAGGGTTGACTGAAGCTTTCTTT. This codes for CASSSGLTEAFF.

V gene TRBV30 combines with J gene TRBJ1-4, with unresolved D. Germline assignment: CDR1 GTSNPN and CDR2 SVGIG (reference sequence). Trimming shortened V by 4 bases and J by 4 bases, and 10 bases separated the two germline ends. There are 13 residues in the CDR3. Written as DNA, the CDR3 is TGTGCCTGGACGCAGAGGCTTAATGAAAAACTGTTTTTT. Amino acid sequence: CAWTQRLNEKLFF.

The genes are TRBV7-2 and TRBJ2-2; weak D call: TRBD1 (7 bases). V gave up 3 bases and J gave up 7 bases, with 15 bases separating them. CDR1 SGHTA and CDR2 FQGNSA come from the germline V gene. The CDR3 sequence is 15 residues long. CDR3 DNA sequence: TGTGCCAGCAGCTTGACAGGGTTCGGGGGCGGGGAGCTGTTTTTT. Amino acid sequence: CASSLTGFGGGELFF.

The chain couples TRBV7-6 to TRBJ2-7, with 7 positions matching TRBD1. Losses at the gene ends were 5 bases for V and 6 bases for J; bases not matched to a gene: 4. This CDR3 spans 12 amino acids. Per the germline V gene, CDR1 is SGHVS and CDR2 is FNYEAQ. The CDR3 reads CASSRQGGEQYF. DNA for the CDR3: TGTGCCAGCAGCAGACAGGGCGGCGAGCAGTACTTC.

The V gene is TRBV13, the J gene TRBJ2-7, with 10 positions matching TRBD1. Germline assignment: CDR1 PRHDT and CDR2 FYEKMQ (reference sequence). J was trimmed by 7 bases and V by 5 bases; bases with no gene match: 5. The CDR3 contains 13 residues. CDR3 in amino acids: CASSPDRGREQYF. The CDR3 DNA reads as TGTGCCAGCAGCCCGGACAGGGGGAGAGAGCAGTACTTC.

CDR3: CASSKTNYEQYF. The DNA of the CDR3 is TGTGCCAGCAGTAAGACAAACTACGAGCAGTACTTC. V is TRBV2 and J is TRBJ2-7; the D is unclear. Germline-derived CDR1 and CDR2 are SNHLY and FYNNEI. There are 12 residues in the CDR3. V lost 5 bases, J lost 3 bases, and 8 bases lay in between.

A few counts support this clone. The chain joins TRBV6-5 to TRBJ2-7, with D perhaps matching TRBD1 (5 bases). The length of the CDR3 is 16 residues. Germline lookup yields CDR1 MNHEY and CDR2 SVGAGI. The V end was cut by 0 bases, the J end by 6 bases, with 18 bases between. The CDR3 DNA reads TGTGCCAGCAGTTACTCGAAAGGGGCGCTGGGTCTCGAGCAGTACTTC. Its translation is CASSYSKGALGLEQYF.

The gene calls are TRBV4-1 and TRBJ1-2; D may be TRBD1 (5 bases). CDR3 length: 16 residues. The V gene lost 6 bases and the J gene lost 4 bases, with 21 bases spanning the gap. Per the germline V gene, CDR1 is MGHRA and CDR2 is YSYEKL. This CDR3 is CASRLRPTGHPYGYTF. The CDR3 region has the DNA TGCGCCAGCAGACTACGACCTACTGGACATCCCTATGGCTACACCTTC.